These 14 T cell receptor beta chains came from one sample sequenced in a study of blood T cell repertoires in COVID-19 (TCRdb year 2020). Libraries were prepared through the immunoSEQ multiplex PCR assay. Entries here come from immuneACCESS through TCRdb and include only in-frame sequences with V and J called. Some clones fail to appear in such tables; in the studies checked, an unresolved V gene covers under half of the shortfall, and the cause of the remainder is unknown. The sample table contains approximately 170,000 clones; only one count was recorded for 80% to 90% of them. The top ten hold under 8.5% of the sample. Sequenced: peripheral blood. The receptors were sampled from a man in his forties or fifties who had recovered from COVID-19.

This rearrangement joins TRBV25-1 to TRBJ1-4; no reliable D call. Germline V CDR1 and CDR2: MGHDK, SYGVNS. The CDR3 sequence is 13 residues long. Trimming shortened V by 3 bases and J by 5 bases, and 7 bases separated the two germline ends. CDR3 region: CASSEWRNEKLFF. As DNA, the CDR3 is TGTGCCAGCAGTGAGTGGAGAAATGAAAAACTGTTTTTT.

V gene TRBV28 combines with J gene TRBJ1-5, with unresolved D. The CDR3 length is 13 residues. V was shortened by 5 bases and J by 0 bases, with 5 bases between the two germline ends. Germline CDR1 is MDHEN and CDR2 is SYDVKM. CDR3 DNA: TGTGCCAGCAGTCGGGATAGCAATCAGCCCCAGCATTTT. Translation gives CASSRDSNQPQHF.

The V and J genes are TRBV4-3 and TRBJ1-3, with TRBD1 matching over 7 bases. CDR1 and CDR2 from the germline V gene are LGHNA and YSLEER. The CDR3 extends over 15 amino acids. V lost 1 base to trimming and J lost 8 bases; unmatched junction nucleotides: 8. CDR3 residues: CASSQVHRGSDTIYF. CDR3 nucleotides: TGCGCCAGCAGCCAAGTCCACAGGGGCTCAGACACCATATATTTT.

The chain links TRBV18 to TRBJ1-5, with 8 bases lining up with TRBD1. From germline, CDR1 is KGHSH and CDR2 LQKENI. The V segment lost 5 bases and the J segment 0 bases; nucleotides outside the gene matches: 6. The CDR3 has 16 residues. This CDR3 reads CASSSGTGYSNQPQHF. For the CDR3, the DNA is TGTGCCAGCTCATCCGGGACAGGTTATAGCAATCAGCCCCAGCATTTT.

The J gene is TRBJ2-7, the V gene TRBV18; TRBD2 might be the D (5 bases). Trimming stripped 6 bases from V and 0 bases from J, with 18 bases between. The CDR3 consists of 16 residues. CDR1 is KGHSH, CDR2 LQKENI, per germline. CDR3 bases: TGTGCCAGCTCCCTCACCGGGATCCGGGGCTCCTACGAGCAGTACTTC. Its protein is CASSLTGIRGSYEQYF. The full variable domain, its missing parts supplied by reference TRBV18 and TRBJ2-7, is NAGVMQNPRHLVRRRGQEARLRCSPMKGHSHVYWYRQLPEEGLKFMVYLQKENIIDESGMPKERFSAEFPKEGPSILRIQQVVRGDSAAYFCASSLTGIRGSYEQYFGPGTRLTVT.

V is TRBV7-8 and J is TRBJ1-3; possible D gene TRBD1, 6 bases. Germline V gives CDR1 SGHVS, CDR2 FQNEAQ. The CDR3 length is 13 residues. The V end lost 2 bases, the J end lost 7 bases, and 9 bases lay between the germline ends. The CDR3 DNA is TGTGCCAGCAGCTTAACAGGGCGGAACACCATATATTTT. This translates into CASSLTGRNTIYF.

This chain connects TRBV29-1 to TRBJ2-2; weak D call: TRBD1 (6 bases). V dropped 6 bases and J dropped 7 bases, with 15 bases sitting between them. The CDR3 consists of 13 residues. Germline CDR1 reads SQVTM; CDR2 reads ANQGSEA. The CDR3 reads CSVARDNGGELFF. Here the CDR3 DNA reads TGCAGCGTGGCTCGGGACAACGGCGGGGAGCTGTTTTTT.

This sequence joins TRBV7-9 and TRBJ1-2; D is undetermined. Germline V gene lookup returns CDR1 SEHNR and CDR2 FQNEAQ (reference sequence). CDR3 length: 13 residues. Trimming removed 1 base from V and 8 bases from J, with 11 bases in between. CDR3 sequence: CASSLGASKGYTF. The CDR3, as DNA: TGTGCCAGCAGCTTAGGAGCCTCGAAGGGCTACACCTTC.

The chain is built from TRBV19 and TRBJ1-2; 8 bases fit TRBD1. Per the germline V gene, CDR1 is LNHDA and CDR2 is SQIVND (reference sequence). The J segment lost 4 bases and the V segment lost 4 bases, leaving 5 bases of the junction unmatched. The CDR3 is 14 residues long. The CDR3 nucleotides are TGTGCCAGTAGTACCGGGACAGGAGCCTATGGCTACACCTTC. The encoded protein is CASSTGTGAYGYTF.

This clone occurred once. The chain employs TRBV11-3 and TRBJ2-5; TRBD2 agrees at 11 bases. The CDR3 loop spans 15 amino acids. V was clipped by 4 bases and J by 1 base; unmatched bases: 2. CDR1 and CDR2 (germline): SGHNT, YENEEA. CDR3 bases: TGTGCCAGCAGCTCCGGGACTAGCGGCCAAGAGACCCAGTACTTC. This codes for CASSSGTSGQETQYF. The complete variable domain, with remaining parts taken from reference TRBV11-3 and TRBJ2-5, reads EAGVVQSPRYKIIEKKQPVAFWCNPISGHNTLYWYLQNLGQGPELLIRYENEEAVDDSQLPKDRFSAERLKGVDSTLKIQPAELGDSAVYLCASSSGTSGQETQYFGPGTRLLVL.

About this clone itself: The sample contains more than one DNA sequence encoding this CDR3. The rearrangement joins TRBV19 to TRBJ1-3; the D is unclear. The CDR3 sequence is 14 residues long. Between the trimmed V and J ends, which lost 3 bases and 1 base, there was a span of 7 bases. From germline, CDR1 is LNHDA and CDR2 SQIVND (reference sequence). The chain's CDR3 is CASSIGGSGNTIYF. CDR3 DNA sequence: TGTGCCAGTAGTATTGGAGGGTCTGGAAACACCATATATTTT.

The chain combines TRBV19 with TRBJ1-1; no clear D. CDR1 is LNHDA and CDR2 is SQIVND in the germline V gene (reference sequence). V gave up 10 bases and J gave up 0 bases, with 12 bases separating them. The CDR3 is made up of 13 amino acids. The CDR3 reads CATTTLMNTEAFF. The DNA for the CDR3 is TGTGCCACCACGACACTCATGAACACTGAAGCTTTCTTT.

The chain carries TRBV28 and TRBJ2-5; 9 bases align to TRBD2. The V and J ends lost 4 bases and 2 bases, in that order; junction bases with no gene match: 8. The CDR3 covers 16 residues. Per germline, CDR1 MDHEN and CDR2 SYDVKM. CDR3 region: CASSSGGSGSQETQYF. The CDR3 DNA is TGTGCCAGCAGTTCTGGTGGTAGCGGGAGTCAAGAGACCCAGTACTTC.

The rearrangement uses TRBV27 and TRBJ2-3; 7 positions match TRBD2. With 4 bases clipped from V and 5 bases from J, the junction kept 3 bases outside the gene matches. Germline V gene sequence: CDR1 MNHEY, CDR2 SMNVEV (reference sequence). The CDR3 consists of 13 residues. The CDR3 region has the DNA TGTGCCAGCAGTTCCTTAGCGGGAGATACGCAGTATTTT. Amino acids: CASSSLAGDTQYF.